These T cell receptor beta chains were read from a single sample in a study of cytomegalovirus exposure and HLA in healthy donors. Method: immunoSEQ multiplex PCR; TCRdb's copy keeps in-frame clones and lacks some. The sample shows 90,000 to 130,000 clones, roughly 74% of them seen only once. Material: PBMCs. Receptors were obtained from a woman aged 25 to 39 in good health and CMV-seronegative. Both conserved end residues are part of each CDR3. Fields, in order: clone size, J gene, V gene, D gene, CDR3 protein, CDR3 DNA. D genes are given only for firm matches. Clone size appears in some rows only: once, few, many, or a class for an expanded clone.

once,TRBJ2-7,TRBV4-1,TRBD2,CASSQGLAGGGEQYF,TGCGCCAGCAGCCAAGGACTAGCGGGAGGGGGCGAGCAGTACTTC
-,TRBJ1-2,TRBV19,-,CASSRGDFHYGYTF,TGTGCCAGTAGTAGGGGCGACTTCCACTATGGCTACACCTTC
few,TRBJ2-7,TRBV19,TRBD1,CASSIDGWTGAYEQYF,TGTGCCAGTAGTATAGATGGGTGGACAGGAGCCTACGAGCAGTACTTC
-,TRBJ2-5,TRBV12-5,-,CAIGEGWQGQTQYF,TGTGCTATAGGGGAGGGATGGCAGGGGCAGACCCAGTACTTC
-,TRBJ2-3,TRBV6-1,TRBD2,CASSERGVAGITDTQYF,TGTGCCAGCAGTGAAAGGGGGGTAGCGGGAATCACAGATACGCAGTATTTT
-,TRBJ1-1,TRBV29-1,TRBD1,CSVHQGGTGTEAFF,TGCAGCGTCCATCAGGGTGGGACAGGGACTGAAGCTTTCTTT
-,TRBJ2-7,TRBV27,-,CASKPLSGDEQYF,TGTGCCAGCAAACCCCTTTCGGGGGACGAGCAGTACTTC
-,TRBJ1-2,TRBV29-1,-,CSVTDRNYGYTF,TGCAGCGTCACCGACAGGAACTATGGCTACACCTTC
-,TRBJ2-1,TRBV6-5,-,CASRTPYNEQFF,TGTGCCAGCAGGACACCTTACAATGAGCAGTTCTTC
-,TRBJ1-2,TRBV7-9,-,CASSLEGGTENYGYTF,TGTGCCAGCAGCCTTGAGGGCGGGACGGAGAACTATGGCTACACCTTC
many,TRBJ1-4,TRBV6-4,TRBD1,CASSPQGNNEKLFF,TGTGCCAGCAGCCCACAGGGGAATAATGAAAAACTGTTTTTT
few,TRBJ1-1,TRBV2,-,CASSQGEDTEAFF,TGTGCCAGCAGCCAAGGGGAGGACACTGAAGCTTTCTTT
-,TRBJ1-1,TRBV7-8,TRBD1,CASSSLQGWWGTEAFF,TGTGCCAGCAGCTCATTACAGGGGTGGTGGGGGACTGAAGCTTTCTTT
few,TRBJ1-2,TRBV7-9,TRBD1,CASLTQGEGYGYTF,TGTGCCAGCTTGACACAGGGGGAAGGTTATGGCTACACCTTC
-,TRBJ1-5,TRBV6-5,-,CASRRPGNQPQHF,TGTGCCAGCCGAAGACCCGGGAATCAGCCCCAGCATTTT
few,TRBJ2-1,TRBV20-1,TRBD2,CSASLAAEQFF,TGCAGTGCAAGTCTAGCGGCTGAGCAGTTCTTC
few,TRBJ1-5,TRBV19,-,CASRWTLYSNQPQHF,TGTGCCAGCCGGTGGACACTTTATAGCAATCAGCCCCAGCATTTT
-,TRBJ2-7,TRBV7-9,-,CASSLARTDPYEQYF,TGTGCCAGCAGCTTAGCGCGGACAGACCCCTACGAGCAGTACTTC
-,TRBJ1-4,TRBV19,TRBD1,CASSRDSPTNEKLFF,TGTGCCAGTAGCAGGGACAGCCCAACTAATGAAAAACTGTTTTTT
-,TRBJ1-2,TRBV5-1,-,CASSPLGTLDGYTF,TGCGCCAGCAGCCCATTGGGGACTCTCGATGGCTACACCTTC
-,TRBJ2-3,TRBV6-1,TRBD1,CASIPGQRGDTQYF,TGTGCCAGCATCCCGGGACAGCGCGGAGATACGCAGTATTTT
-,TRBJ2-2,TRBV5-6,-,CASSGVDRNTGELFF,TGTGCCAGCAGCGGTGTAGACAGGAACACCGGGGAGCTGTTTTTT
-,TRBJ1-1,TRBV5-8,-,CASSLATVNTEAFF,TGTGCCAGCAGCTTGGCAACAGTGAACACTGAAGCTTTCTTT
-,TRBJ1-5,TRBV19,-,CASSLPDILYQPQHF,TGTGCCAGTAGTCTTCCAGACATTTTGTATCAGCCCCAGCATTTT
-,TRBJ1-1,TRBV30,-,CAWSGATTEAFF,TGTGCCTGGAGTGGGGCGACCACTGAAGCTTTCTTT